This T cell receptor (beta chain) was recovered during a study of T cell responses to AZD1222 COVID-19 vaccine. Notes on the study in general: Unmutated variant regions reportedly attract nearly half of all spike-specific TCRs. Spike was spanned by vaccine-associated CD4 TCRs, with dominance at 160-218 and 743-854. Possibly, clonal diversity was underestimated; donors were largely white British and included more females. Repertoires were obtained only post-peak T cell response.

Remarks on this clone: The antigen is undetermined.

Measured with immunoSEQ multiplex PCR; TCRdb has only the in-frame clones, and not every one. The data show some 150,000 clones, approximately 90% seen once. The germline V gene encodes CDR1 MNHEY and CDR2 SVGAGI. V was clipped by 6 bases and J by 1 base, with 7 bases between them. The CDR3 has 13 amino acids. The sample was peripheral blood, taken 28 days after the second dose of the MenACWY control vaccine. This clonotype originated in an adult who received the MenACWY meningococcal vaccine as a control. This chain links TRBV6-5 with TRBJ1-3; D not resolved. DNA of the CDR3: TGTGCCAGCAGCGTACCGTCTGGAAACACCATATATTTT. The encoded protein is CASSVPSGNTIYF.